This TCR beta chain was sequenced during a study of cytomegalovirus exposure and HLA in healthy donors. Study-wide points: In a later analysis, at a false discovery rate of 0.05, roughly 16,000 TCR beta sequences matched HLA alleles.

The CDR3 loop spans 12 amino acids. Per germline, CDR1 MNHNS and CDR2 SASEGT. V was shortened by 11 bases and J by 3 bases, with 13 bases between the two germline ends. The primer mix had 60 Vbeta and 13 Jbeta primers. This table comes from immunoSEQ multiplex PCR, and its TCRdb copy is limited to in-frame clones, with some not included. Counted here are just over 150,000 clones, 80% to 90% occurring once; the ten biggest clones make up about 2%. Regarding this clone: The antigen is undetermined.

The chain is built from TRBV6-1 and TRBJ1-2; D is perhaps TRBD1 (6 bases). This clonotype was obtained from a man aged 18-30 years in good health and CMV-seropositive. The sequenced sample was PBMCs. The CDR3 protein is CASRGGHYGYTF. CDR3 coding DNA: TGTGCCTCACGGGGGGGGCACTATGGCTACACCTTC.